Below are 3 T cell receptor beta chains sequenced from a single sample in a study of early T cells in non-severe SARS-CoV-2 infection. TCRdb itself ran the 5' RACE reads through MiXCR, one entry per CDR3 protein. The sample lists around 30,000 distinct CDR3 sequences, roughly 5.7% seen once, with under 25% in the top ten. Sequencing was carried out using whole blood. All receptors derive from an adult who was a healthcare worker with PCR-confirmed SARS-CoV-2 infection or an uninfected control (not recorded which).

The chain couples TRBV7-2 to TRBJ1-1, with a tentative D call TRBD1 (5 bases). Germline CDR1 SGHTA, CDR2 FQGNSA. Trimming cost V 2 bases and J 8 bases, with 6 bases left between them. CDR3 length: 11 amino acids. The CDR3 is CASSLQGEAFF. The CDR3, as DNA: TGTGCCAGCAGCTTACAGGGCGAAGCTTTCTTT.

The chain carries TRBV15 and TRBJ1-6, with D possibly being TRBD1 (5 bases). CDR1 is LNHNV and CDR2 is YYDKDF in the germline V gene (reference sequence). V was clipped by 5 bases and J by 9 bases, with 17 bases between them. This CDR3 spans 15 amino acids. The CDR3 spells CATSEQGAGLSPLHF. The CDR3 region has the DNA TGTGCCACCAGCGAGCAGGGTGCCGGCCTTTCACCCCTCCACTTT.

This clonotype was detected ten times or more. The chain has TRBV12-3 or TRBV12-4 and TRBJ2-5; D might be TRBD1 or TRBD2, each matching 7 bases. The V and J ends lost 7 bases and 3 bases respectively, with 18 bases between them. The CDR3 sequence is 15 residues long. CDR3 DNA: TGTGCCAGCACCCCCAGCGGGACAGATAAAGAGACCCAGTACTTC. As protein: CASTPSGTDKETQYF.